Reported below is one T cell receptor beta chain. The authors' processing: Scientists estimated how many nucleated cells there were by amplifying reference gene primers. TCRdb's copy holds only in-frame clones and misses some; the assay was immunoSEQ multiplex PCR. V, J and clone size reflect that table, while D and trimming were determined from the DNA. This sample yields over 400,000 clones, of which around 85% are seen a single time; 3.2% belongs to the top ten. The sample comes from a study of blood T cell repertoires in COVID-19. Study details: Samples came from the United States, Italy and Spain, spanning acute and convalescent COVID-19. Nucleic acid was either cDNA or gDNA, and it came from T cells, B-cell-depleted T cells, or PBMCs.

From germline, CDR1 is SGHVS and CDR2 FQNEAQ. CDR3 length: 16 amino acids. The trim removed 5 bases at V and 7 bases at J, leaving 13 bases unmatched. The sequence was collected from a human donor in a cohort sampled during active COVID-19. Input material: peripheral blood. This chain uses TRBV7-8 with TRBJ1-5, with TRBD1 matching 8 bases. The CDR3 loop is CASSPNSQGAEQPQHF. CDR3 sequence (DNA): TGTGCCAGCAGCCCCAACTCCCAGGGGGCCGAGCAGCCCCAGCATTTT.